This T cell receptor (beta chain) was captured by sequencing in a study of T cell responses to AZD1222 COVID-19 vaccine. Study-wide context: Doses given second, at about 4 or about 12 weeks, were pooled.

Notes on the study in general: Donors were largely white British and mainly female; clonal diversity was possibly underestimated. In the spike-specific TCR repertoire, nearly half reportedly target unmutated variant regions.

CDR1 is SGHVS and CDR2 is FQNEAQ in the germline V gene. The V gene end was trimmed by 4 bases and the J gene end by 1 base; junction bases not matched to a gene: 6. The CDR3 contains 16 residues. Some clones are missing from TCRdb's copy, which holds only in-frame ones; the method was immunoSEQ multiplex PCR. The sample holds some 160,000 clones, 85% to 95% seen once. Details on this clone: Antigen: not known.

The starting material was peripheral blood, obtained on day 0 of AZD1222 vaccination. This TCR was recovered from an adult in good health. V is TRBV7-8 and J is TRBJ1-1; TRBD1 matches 10 bases. CDR3 loop: CASSSRDRGSNTEAFF. The CDR3, as DNA: TGTGCCAGCAGCTCCCGGGACAGGGGATCGAACACTGAAGCTTTCTTT. The full variable domain, in which reference TRBV7-8 and TRBJ1-1 provide the parts outside the CDR3, is GAGVSQSPRYKVAKRGQDVALRCDPISGHVSLFWYQQALGQGPEFLTYFQNEAQLDKSGLPSDRFFAERPEGSVSTLKIQRTQQEDSAVYLCASSSRDRGSNTEAFFGQGTRLTVV.